The 19 T cell receptor beta chains reported below all come from one sample, sequenced in a study of spatial heterogeneity in lung cancer. Time point described: sample taken at primary tumor resection. TCRdb analysed the 5' RACE reads with MiXCR anew, one entry per CDR3 protein. The table lists 10,000 to 15,000 distinct CDR3 sequences, around 4.1% of them singletons. The specimen was PBMCs, collected at surgery. Receptor source: a male donor with early-stage non-small cell lung cancer.

This clonotype was seen repeatedly, ten times or more. J is TRBJ2-3 and V is TRBV2, with D tentatively TRBD1 or TRBD2 (5 bases each). Germline CDR1 and CDR2: SNHLY and FYNNEI. V dropped 4 bases and J dropped 0 bases, with 5 bases sitting between them. The CDR3 has 13 amino acids. CDR3 residues: CASSGDSTDTQYF. DNA for the CDR3: TGTGCCAGCAGTGGGGACAGCACAGATACGCAGTATTTT.

This clonotype was seen repeatedly, ten times or more. V gene TRBV6-2 or TRBV6-3 combines with J gene TRBJ2-3; 7 positions match TRBD2. CDR1 and CDR2 (germline): MNHEY, SVGEGT. The ends lost 0 bases at V and 8 bases at J; junction bases unmatched: 8. The CDR3 spans 15 residues. CDR3: CASSYSGGDLGTQYF. In DNA form, the CDR3 reads TGTGCCAGCAGTTACTCTGGGGGGGACCTTGGTACGCAGTATTTT.

This clonotype was recorded at least ten times. V and J are TRBV9 and TRBJ1-6, with D maybe TRBD1 (5 bases). Germline CDR1 reads SGDLS; CDR2 reads YYNGEE. The CDR3 loop spans 16 amino acids. V was trimmed by 0 bases and J by 9 bases, leaving 16 bases between them. DNA of the CDR3: TGTGCCAGCAGCGTAGCGGGGACTTCTCTGGCTTCACCCCTCCACTTT. Translation gives CASSVAGTSLASPLHF.

This clonotype showed up many times. The rearrangement uses TRBV15 and TRBJ1-5, with D possibly TRBD1 on 5 matching bases. Germline V CDR1 and CDR2: LNHNV, YYDKDF (reference sequence). The V end was cut by 4 bases, the J end by 7 bases, with 11 bases between. The CDR3 is 13 amino acids. CDR3 coding DNA: TGTGCCACCAGCACGGGGGAGGTCCAGCCCCAGCATTTT. Protein: CATSTGEVQPQHF.

This clonotype was observed many times. This chain uses TRBV6-5 with TRBJ2-7; D might be TRBD1 (6 bases). V lost 6 bases and J lost 0, with 9 bases in between. CDR1 and CDR2 from the germline V gene are MNHEY and SVGAGI. The CDR3 is made up of 13 amino acids. As DNA, the CDR3 is TGTGCCAGCAGACTGGACAGCTCCTACGAGCAGTACTTC. This encodes CASRLDSSYEQYF.

This clonotype was seen ten or more times. This chain joins TRBV20-1 and TRBJ2-3, with TRBD1 matching 10 bases. Germline CDR1 DFQATT, CDR2 SNEGSKA (reference sequence). Trimming removed 5 bases from V and 8 bases from J; junction bases left unmatched: 10. The CDR3 has 14 amino acids. The CDR3 loop is CSARTGGAFGTQYF. The DNA for the CDR3 is TGCAGTGCTCGGACAGGGGGTGCGTTCGGTACGCAGTATTTT.

This clonotype was recorded a few times. The CDR3 DNA sequence: TGTGCCACCAGTGATTTCCTGGGAGATGAGCAGTTCTTC. This encodes CATSDFLGDEQFF. The chain has TRBV24-1 and TRBJ2-1; possible D gene TRBD2, 5 bases. Germline-derived CDR1 and CDR2 are KGHDR and SFDVKD. The V end was cut by 1 base, the J end by 8 bases, with 8 bases between. The CDR3 length is 13 residues.

The CDR3 is CSVEDYGQGGNIQYF. The CDR3 coding sequence is TGCAGCGTTGAAGATTACGGACAGGGAGGAAACATTCAGTACTTC. The genes are TRBV29-1 and TRBJ2-4; 8 bases are a match to TRBD1. The CDR3 sequence is 15 residues long. CDR1 and CDR2 from the germline V gene are SQVTM and ANQGSEA. Germline trimming cut 0 bases from V and 6 bases from J; bases unmatched to any gene: 7.

This clonotype was seen more than once but under ten times. This chain uses TRBV4-3 with TRBJ2-3; TRBD2 is a possible D gene (6 bases). The V gene lost 0 bases and the J gene lost 0 bases, with 10 bases spanning the gap. Germline V gives CDR1 LGHNA, CDR2 YSLEER. CDR3 size: 16 residues. DNA for the CDR3: TGCGCCAGCAGCCAAGATCTTAGCGGTAGCACAGATACGCAGTATTTT. It encodes CASSQDLSGSTDTQYF.

Many counts were recorded for this clonotype. This sequence joins TRBV2 and TRBJ2-1; D remains ambiguous. CDR1 SNHLY and CDR2 FYNNEI come from the germline V gene. Trimming left V 5 bases short and J 5 bases short, with 10 bases between. The CDR3 length is 13 residues. CDR3: CASSPARNNEQFF. CDR3 DNA sequence: TGTGCCAGCAGTCCGGCGCGTAACAATGAGCAGTTCTTC.

This clonotype was seen a handful of times. The chain carries TRBV7-7 and TRBJ2-3; 8 positions agree with TRBD2. V was clipped by 1 base and J by 5 bases; unmatched bases: 2. From germline, CDR1 is SSHAT and CDR2 FNYEAQ (reference sequence). This CDR3 has 14 residues. This CDR3 is CASSLGLAGDTQYF. In DNA, the CDR3 is TGTGCCAGCAGCTTAGGGCTAGCGGGAGATACGCAGTATTTT.

This clonotype was seen at least ten times. The V call is TRBV12-3 or TRBV12-4, the J call TRBJ2-5; TRBD2 matches at 9 bases. The CDR3 totals 16 residues. Losses at the gene ends were 4 bases for V and 2 bases for J; bases not matched to a gene: 8. As DNA, the CDR3 is TGTGCCAGCAGTTCACTAGCGGGTCCAATACAAGAGACCCAGTACTTC. It translates to CASSSLAGPIQETQYF.

This clonotype was counted at least ten times. This sequence joins TRBV20-1 and TRBJ2-7; D remains ambiguous. Germline V gene lookup returns CDR1 DFQATT and CDR2 SNEGSKA (reference sequence). V lost 6 bases and J lost 0, with 12 bases in between. CDR3 length: 13 amino acids. The DNA for the CDR3 is TGCAGTGCCAGCCCAGAGTTCTCCTACGAGCAGTACTTC. It translates to CSASPEFSYEQYF.

This clonotype appeared many times. This rearrangement joins TRBV5-1 to TRBJ2-5; 14 bases line up with TRBD2. J gave up 5 bases and V 4 bases, and 7 bases lay outside the gene matches. CDR3 length equals 16 residues. Germline CDR1 reads SGHRS; CDR2 reads YFSETQ. The CDR3 reads CASSTGTSGSLETQYF. CDR3 coding DNA: TGCGCCAGCAGCACAGGGACTAGCGGGAGTCTGGAGACCCAGTACTTC. Full variable domain (missing parts from reference TRBV5-1 and TRBJ2-5): KAGVTQTPRYLIKTRGQQVTLSCSPISGHRSVSWYQQTPGQGLQFLFEYFSETQRNKGNFPGRFSGRQFSNSRSEMNVSTLELGDSALYLCASSTGTSGSLETQYFGPGTRLLVL.

This clonotype rates as medium-sized. The rearrangement links TRBV10-3 to TRBJ2-7; D call uncertain. This CDR3 spans 11 amino acids. Deletions cut 3 bases from V and 3 bases from J, with 3 bases between. CDR1 and CDR2 from the germline V gene are ENHRY and SYGVKD. This chain's CDR3 is CAISDVYEQYF. CDR3 in DNA: TGTGCCATCAGTGATGTCTACGAGCAGTACTTC.

This clonotype has ten or more counts. The J gene is TRBJ2-7, the V gene TRBV6-6, with D unclear. Germline V gene sequence: CDR1 MNHNY, CDR2 SVGAGI (reference sequence). Trimming stripped 4 bases from V and 7 bases from J, with 14 bases between. The CDR3 has 13 amino acids. CDR3 nucleotide sequence: TGTGCCAGCAGTTTGGACGGCTATGGGGAGCAGTACTTC. It yields the protein CASSLDGYGEQYF.

This chain joins TRBV7-9 and TRBJ1-2; perhaps TRBD1 as D (5 bases). Trimming stripped 5 bases from V and 6 bases from J, with 16 bases between. Germline CDR1 SEHNR, CDR2 FQNEAQ (reference sequence). The CDR3 covers 14 residues. DNA for the CDR3: TGTGCCAGCAGCCCCGGGGGACTCAGGGATGGCTACACCTTC. It is translated as CASSPGGLRDGYTF.

The V and J genes are TRBV28 and TRBJ2-7; no clear D. This CDR3 spans 11 amino acids. V lost 5 bases, J lost 5 bases, and 7 bases lay in between. Germline CDR1 and CDR2: MDHEN and SYDVKM. The CDR3 nucleotides read TGTGCCAGCAGTGCTTACAACGAGCAGTACTTC. Residues: CASSAYNEQYF.

The DNA of the CDR3 is TGTGCCAGCAGCTTGAACAGGGCGGCAGAGACCCAGTACTTC. Translation gives CASSLNRAAETQYF. The chain uses TRBV7-2 and TRBJ2-5, with D possibly TRBD1 on 6 matching bases. Germline lookup yields CDR1 SGHTA and CDR2 FQGNSA. Trimming took 3 bases from V and 4 from J, leaving 12 bases between them. This CDR3 has 14 residues.